This T cell receptor (beta chain) is from a study of T cell responses to AZD1222 COVID-19 vaccine. As for the study in general: Second-dose recipients at about 4 or about 12 weeks were treated as one pooled group. Findings and caveats of the study: CD4 TCRs covered the whole spike, strongest at regions 160-218 and 743-854. Clonal diversity was possibly underestimated, and white British individuals and females predominated among donors. Vaccination with two AZD1222 doses was followed by a rise in Spike-specific TCR breadth and depth.

Remarks on this clone: Its antigen remains unknown.

The method was immunoSEQ multiplex PCR; TCRdb's version includes in-frame clones alone and lacks a portion of them. In the table there are around 58,000 clones, around 83% of which are singletons. Trimming shortened V by 0 bases and J by 2 bases, and 8 bases separated the two germline ends. CDR3 length: 14 residues. In germline, CDR1 is MNHNS, CDR2 SASEGT. The receptor was derived from an adult in good health. Sequenced material: peripheral blood, taken on day 0 of AZD1222 vaccination. This chain uses TRBV6-1 with TRBJ2-7, with D possibly being TRBD2 (5 bases). The CDR3 coding sequence is TGTGCCAGCAGTGAAGCAGGGAGAGCCTACGAGCAGTACTTC. Translated, it gives CASSEAGRAYEQYF.